This note documents a single T cell receptor beta chain sequence. This sample is part of a study of blood T cells in healthy people across ages. Trimming removed 6 bases at V and 0 bases at J, with 10 bases between. Germline values: CDR1 MNHEY, CDR2 SVGAGI. The CDR3 contains 14 residues. Using a J-beta primer mix together with a sample-barcoded 5' primer, a second PCR was run for roughly 6 to 11 cycles. TCRdb ran MiXCR on the 5' RACE reads and lists one entry per CDR3 protein. The sample yields around 850,000 distinct CDR3 sequences, roughly 34% seen once. V is TRBV6-5 and J is TRBJ2-3; a possible D gene is TRBD1 (6 bases). The sequence was obtained from a man between 18 and 35 years old in good health. The specimen sequenced was blood. The DNA of the CDR3 is TGTGCCAGCAGCGACGACAGGAGCACAGATACGCAGTATTTT. Its protein product is CASSDDRSTDTQYF.